This record looks at one TCR beta chain sequence and its context. The germline V gene has CDR1 MDHEN and CDR2 SYDVKM. This CDR3 region has 14 residues. The V end lost 6 bases, the J end lost 7 bases, and 15 bases lay between the germline ends. Libraries were prepared by immunoSEQ multiplex PCR; TCRdb keeps only in-frame clonotypes and omits some of them. Among about 190,000 clones listed, 70% to 90% were seen once. These data are taken from a study of blood T cell repertoires in COVID-19. This chain links TRBV28 with TRBJ1-4, with D maybe TRBD1 (5 bases). The sequenced sample was peripheral blood. This sequence was found in a young man with acute or convalescent COVID-19. CDR3 in DNA: TGTGCCAGCAGCTCGGTAGACAGACGTGAAAAACTGTTTTTT. This encodes CASSSVDRREKLFF.